These T cell receptor beta chains were read from a single sample in a study of cytomegalovirus exposure and HLA in healthy donors. Assay: immunoSEQ multiplex PCR; the TCRdb copy retains only in-frame clones and omits some. The sample carries around 120,000 clones, roughly 80% recorded once. The material sequenced was PBMCs. The receptors were gathered from a man aged 55-75 years in good health and CMV-seropositive. CDR3s include the opening cysteine and the closing phenylalanine or tryptophan. Each record gives: clone size, D gene, V gene, J gene, CDR3 protein, CDR3 DNA. D genes are given only for firm matches. Some rows mark clone size as missing; the rest say once, few, many or name a class of expanded clone.

few,TRBD2,TRBV27,TRBJ2-7,CASSFLAGGPYEQYF,TGTGCCAGCAGTTTCTTAGCGGGAGGTCCCTACGAGCAGTACTTC
.,TRBD1,TRBV6-6,TRBJ1-2,CASSPGTGEHGYTF,TGTGCCAGCAGTCCCGGGACAGGGGAACACGGCTACACCTTC
.,.,TRBV30,TRBJ1-1,CAWRLWEGDTEAFF,TGTGCCTGGAGGTTGTGGGAGGGGGACACTGAAGCTTTCTTT
.,.,TRBV5-1,TRBJ2-7,CASSLDAGPLEQYF,TGCGCCAGCAGCTTGGATGCAGGCCCATTGGAGCAGTACTTC
.,.,TRBV7-8,TRBJ1-1,CASSAEGEAFF,TGTGCCAGCAGCGCCGAGGGTGAAGCTTTCTTT
.,TRBD1,TRBV30,TRBJ1-6,CAWGETGVNSPLHF,TGTGCCTGGGGTGAAACAGGGGTGAATTCACCCCTCCACTTT
few,.,TRBV4-1,TRBJ1-1,CASSQDSQGSTEAFF,TGCGCCAGCAGCCAAGATAGTCAGGGGAGCACTGAAGCTTTCTTT
.,.,TRBV19,TRBJ1-1,CASSSPQGWVGTEAFF,TGTGCCAGTTCGTCGCCGCAGGGGTGGGTCGGAACTGAAGCTTTCTTT
once,.,TRBV9,TRBJ1-3,CASSPQPSRGGFTIYF,TGTGCCAGCAGCCCCCAACCCAGCCGAGGCGGGTTCACCATATATTTT
.,TRBD2,TRBV5-1,TRBJ2-1,CASSGRTSGRAVNEQFF,TGCGCCAGCAGCGGCCGGACTAGCGGGAGGGCCGTGAATGAGCAGTTCTTC
few,TRBD1,TRBV2,TRBJ1-1,CASSGDRKNTEAFF,TGTGCCAGCAGTGGGGACAGGAAGAACACTGAAGCTTTCTTT
.,.,TRBV28,TRBJ1-1,CASSSHEVGEAFF,TGTGCCAGCAGTTCCCACGAGGTAGGTGAAGCTTTCTTT
.,.,TRBV6-1,TRBJ1-1,CASSEVMSGADTNTEAFF,TGTGCCAGCAGTGAAGTTATGTCAGGGGCCGATACGAACACTGAAGCTTTCTTT
.,.,TRBV2,TRBJ2-1,CASSERGYNEQFF,TGTGCCAGCAGTGAACGCGGGTACAATGAGCAGTTCTTC
.,TRBD1,TRBV2,TRBJ1-6,CASSLQGGRSNSPLHF,TGTGCCAGCAGTCTACAGGGGGGCCGATCTAATTCACCCCTCCACTTT
.,.,TRBV7-2,TRBJ1-4,CASSLTGGTNEKLFF,TGTGCCAGCAGCTTGACAGGCGGAACTAATGAAAAACTGTTTTTT
.,TRBD1,TRBV29-1,TRBJ2-7,CSVNLPGTGVEQYF,TGCAGCGTTAATCTCCCCGGGACAGGGGTTGAGCAGTACTTC
.,TRBD1,TRBV27,TRBJ1-3,CASSVTGGAKAGNTIYF,TGTGCCAGCAGTGTAACAGGGGGCGCTAAGGCTGGAAACACCATATATTTT
.,TRBD1,TRBV18,TRBJ1-1,CASSTDRGGEAFF,TGTGCCAGCTCAACGGACAGGGGTGGGGAAGCTTTCTTT
few,.,TRBV11-2,TRBJ2-2,CASRALFRRANTGELFF,TGTGCCAGCAGAGCCTTGTTCCGGAGGGCGAACACCGGGGAGCTGTTTTTT
once,.,TRBV19,TRBJ1-5,CASSGRQISNQPQHF,TGTGCCAGTAGTGGCAGACAGATTAGCAATCAGCCCCAGCATTTT
.,.,TRBV30,TRBJ1-3,CAWSKPGGRRNTIYF,TGTGCCTGGAGCAAACCGGGGGGGCGCAGAAACACCATATATTTT
.,.,TRBV6-6,TRBJ1-5,CASSYSPGWSNQPQHF,TGTGCCAGCAGTTACTCGCCGGGTTGGAGCAATCAGCCCCAGCATTTT
once,TRBD2,TRBV2,TRBJ2-5,CASRGGGAGETQYF,TGTGCCAGCAGGGGGGGAGGGGCGGGGGAGACCCAGTACTTC
.,.,TRBV5-1,TRBJ2-2,CASRLNIGVTGELFF,TGCGCCAGCCGACTCAACATCGGGGTTACCGGGGAGCTGTTTTTT
.,TRBD1,TRBV18,TRBJ1-2,CASSPPGQGWGYTF,TGTGCCAGCTCACCCCCGGGACAGGGGTGGGGCTACACCTTC
few,TRBD2,TRBV6-4,TRBJ2-2,CASSDSSGGTGELFF,TGTGCCAGCAGTGACTCTAGCGGGGGCACCGGGGAGCTGTTTTTT
.,TRBD1,TRBV6-1,TRBJ2-1,CASSLTGTGVNEQFF,TGTGCCAGCAGTTTAACCGGGACAGGGGTCAATGAGCAGTTCTTC
.,TRBD1,TRBV6-1,TRBJ1-3,CASSRGQDSNTIYF,TGTGCCAGCAGTAGAGGACAGGATTCGAACACCATATATTTT
.,.,TRBV6-1,TRBJ1-1,CASSAGTTENQAFF,TGTGCCAGCAGTGCTGGGACAACTGAAAACCAAGCTTTCTTT
few,.,TRBV28,TRBJ1-2,CASSLSGMNYGYTF,TGTGCCAGCAGTTTATCCGGGATGAACTATGGCTACACCTTC
.,.,TRBV19,TRBJ1-5,CASSTARVVNQPQHF,TGTGCCAGTAGCACCGCCCGGGTGGTCAATCAGCCCCAGCATTTT
few,.,TRBV18,TRBJ2-3,CASSPPASTDTQYF,TGTGCCAGCTCACCACCGGCTAGCACAGATACGCAGTATTTT
.,.,TRBV5-1,TRBJ2-1,CASSLEVRDHNEQFF,TGCGCCAGCAGCTTGGAAGTGCGGGATCACAATGAGCAGTTCTTC
.,TRBD1,TRBV5-1,TRBJ2-1,CASRRFGQGLAEQFF,TGCGCCAGCAGGCGTTTCGGACAGGGGCTGGCTGAGCAGTTCTTC
.,TRBD1,TRBV5-3,TRBJ1-5,CARSRPPGQGASNQPQHF,TGTGCCAGAAGCCGTCCCCCGGGACAGGGGGCCAGCAATCAGCCCCAGCATTTT
.,TRBD1,TRBV14,TRBJ1-2,CASSPYSDRAYGYTF,TGTGCCAGCAGCCCTTACTCGGACAGGGCCTATGGCTACACCTTC
.,TRBD1,TRBV27,TRBJ1-4,CASSLSSRTGRPLGEKLFF,TGTGCCAGCAGTTTATCTAGCAGGACAGGGAGACCCTTGGGTGAAAAACTGTTTTTT
.,.,TRBV18,TRBJ2-7,CASSPRANSYEQYF,TGTGCCAGCTCACCAAGAGCGAACTCCTACGAGCAGTACTTC
once,TRBD1,TRBV4-1,TRBJ1-5,CASSPGQGMGMDGNQPQHF,TGCGCCAGCAGCCCGGGACAGGGGATGGGTATGGATGGCAATCAGCCCCAGCATTTT
.,.,TRBV7-3,TRBJ1-2,CASSLQGNYGYTF,TGTGCCAGCAGCTTACAGGGGAACTATGGCTACACCTTC